Presented here are 17 T cell receptor beta chains from one specimen sequenced in a study of beta chain features in type 1 diabetes. The study's findings and limits: Patients with Type 1 diabetes showed moderately but significantly shorter TCRB CDR3s in all four CD4+ subsets.

Their recognized antigens are unknown. cDNA synthesis used the whole RNA isolate, giving expressed TCRB sequences. Only in-frame clones appear in the TCRdb table, and some are missing; sequencing was by immunoSEQ multiplex PCR. The sample carries under 200,000 clones, 7.5% to 9.5% recorded once. Sequencing input: central memory CD4+ T cells from blood. The receptors shown here come from a woman under 30 with type 1 diabetes.

The V and J genes are TRBV29-1 and TRBJ2-5; D may be TRBD1 (6 bases). Germline CDR1 and CDR2: SQVTM and ANQGSEA. Trimming left V 6 bases short and J 7 bases short, with 18 bases between. The CDR3 is 13 residues long. This CDR3 is CSVQPTGSGTQYF. The CDR3 nucleotides read TGCAGCGTCCAACCTACAGGGTCGGGGACCCAGTACTTC.

The CDR3 here is CASGWSPSTDTQYF. The CDR3 DNA is TGTGCCAGTGGGTGGAGCCCCAGCACAGATACGCAGTATTTT. The V call is TRBV19, the J call TRBJ2-3; D gene uncertain. CDR1 LNHDA and CDR2 SQIVND come from the germline V gene (reference sequence). This CDR3 has 14 residues. The V and J ends lost 8 bases and 0 bases respectively, with 12 bases between them.

This clone was picked up a small number of times. The CDR3 spells CASGLELTGELFF. The DNA of the CDR3 is TGTGCTAGTGGTTTGGAGCTCACCGGGGAGCTGTTTTTT. The chain is built from TRBV12-5 and TRBJ2-2; D is unresolved. The germline V gene encodes CDR1 LGHNT and CDR2 FRNRAP. This CDR3 contains 13 residues. The V and J ends lost 1 base and 4 bases respectively, with 4 bases between them.

This chain joins TRBV6-1 and TRBJ2-2, with 7 nucleotides matching TRBD1. The CDR3 loop spans 14 amino acids. With 6 bases clipped from V and 4 bases from J, the junction kept 5 bases outside the gene matches. The V gene's germline CDR1 is MNHNS and CDR2 SASEGT. The CDR3 DNA reads as TGTGCCAGCAGGGAGACAGGGATCACCGGGGAGCTGTTTTTT. It codes for CASRETGITGELFF.

V and J are TRBV29-1 and TRBJ2-1; TRBD2 is a possible D gene (6 bases). Looked up from germline, CDR1 is SQVTM and CDR2 is ANQGSEA. The CDR3 contains 13 residues. The V end was cut by 7 bases, the J end by 3 bases, with 13 bases between. CDR3 protein: CSGQGGGYNEQFF. In nucleotides, the CDR3 is TGCAGCGGGCAGGGAGGTGGCTACAATGAGCAGTTCTTC.

The CDR3 loop reads CASSVQGSVQPQHF. The CDR3 coding sequence is TGTGCCAGCAGCGTACAGGGTTCCGTACAGCCCCAGCATTTT. The chain carries TRBV2 and TRBJ1-5; maybe TRBD1 (6 bases). CDR3 size: 14 residues. Between the trimmed V and J ends, which lost 6 bases and 7 bases, there was a span of 16 bases. Germline CDR1 reads SNHLY; CDR2 reads FYNNEI. Combining the CDR3 with reference TRBV2 and TRBJ1-5 gives the whole variable domain EPEVTQTPSHQVTQMGQEVILRCVPISNHLYFYWYRQILGQKVEFLVSFYNNEISEKSEIFDDQFSVERPDGSNFTLKIRSTKLEDSAMYFCASSVQGSVQPQHFGDGTRLSIL.

This chain links TRBV9 with TRBJ2-1; 11 bases are shared with TRBD2. The CDR3 totals 16 residues. Germline assignment: CDR1 SGDLS and CDR2 YYNGEE. The V gene end was trimmed by 2 bases and the J gene end by 5 bases; junction bases not matched to a gene: 6. The DNA for the CDR3 is TGTGCCAGCAGCGTCAATAGCGGGAGGGTTCACAATGAGCAGTTCTTC. Translated: CASSVNSGRVHNEQFF.

This clone has more than one count but fewer than ten. V and J are TRBV12-5 and TRBJ1-2, with D unclear. Trimming shortened V by 2 bases and J by 4 bases, and 8 bases separated the two germline ends. Per the germline V gene, CDR1 is LGHNT and CDR2 is FRNRAP. The CDR3 has 13 residues. The CDR3 sequence: CASGLPPRYGYTF. The CDR3 DNA reads TGTGCTAGTGGTTTGCCCCCCCGCTATGGCTACACCTTC. The full variable domain, with the rest looked up from reference TRBV12-5 and TRBJ1-2, is DARVTQTPRHKVTEMGQEVTMRCQPILGHNTVFWYRQTMMQGLELLAYFRNRAPLDDSGMPKDRFSAEMPDATLATLKIQPSEPRDSAVYFCASGLPPRYGYTFGSGTRLTVV.

This clone has more than one count but fewer than ten. The chain employs TRBV7-7 and TRBJ2-5, with 8 bases identical to TRBD2. Germline trimming cut 3 bases from V and 2 bases from J; bases unmatched to any gene: 5. This CDR3 is built from 15 residues. The germline CDR1 and CDR2 sequences are SSHAT and FNYEAQ (reference sequence). CDR3 loop: CASSLGLVTQETQYF. The CDR3 nucleotides read TGTGCCAGCAGCTTGGGACTAGTTACACAAGAGACCCAGTACTTC.

There are many counts of this clone. The chain uses TRBV11-2 and TRBJ2-5, with D maybe TRBD2 (5 bases). Per germline, CDR1 SGHAT and CDR2 FQNNGV. V dropped 2 bases and J dropped 2 bases, with 12 bases sitting between them. The CDR3 extends over 15 amino acids. This CDR3 reads CASSLSTGSQETQYF. CDR3 coding DNA: TGTGCCAGCAGCTTATCTACGGGGTCTCAAGAGACCCAGTACTTC.

The J gene is TRBJ2-1, the V gene TRBV30; 9 bases match TRBD2. The V gene end was trimmed by 4 bases and the J gene end by 2 bases; junction bases not matched to a gene: 3. The CDR3 spans 14 residues. Germline CDR1 and CDR2: GTSNPN and SVGIG (reference sequence). Written as DNA, the CDR3 is TGTGCCTGGACAAGACTAGCGGCCTACAATGAGCAGTTCTTC. Protein product: CAWTRLAAYNEQFF.

This clone showed up just a few times. The chain has TRBV12-5 and TRBJ1-5, with D hard to call. The CDR3 covers 15 residues. V lost 2 bases to trimming and J lost 4 bases, with 12 bases between them. Germline V gene lookup returns CDR1 LGHNT and CDR2 FRNRAP. The CDR3 loop is CASGLSDGRNQPQHF. CDR3 nucleotide sequence: TGTGCTAGTGGTTTGAGCGACGGTCGAAATCAGCCCCAGCATTTT.

This clone was seen more than once but under ten times. The chain recombines TRBV19 with TRBJ2-3; D possibly corresponds to TRBD1 (5 bases). The CDR3 loop spans 12 amino acids. Trimming left V 8 bases short and J 3 bases short, with 9 bases between. Germline V gives CDR1 LNHDA, CDR2 SQIVND (reference sequence). The CDR3 nucleotides are TGTGCCAGTCACACAGGAACAGATACGCAGTATTTT. Its translation is CASHTGTDTQYF. Full variable domain (rest looked up from reference TRBV19 and TRBJ2-3): DGGITQSPKYLFRKEGQNVTLSCEQNLNHDAMYWYRQDPGQGLRLIYYSQIVNDFQKGDIAEGYSVSREKKESFPLTVTSAQKNPTAFYLCASHTGTDTQYFGPGTRLTVL.

This CDR3 is CASSQDLIAGGRKETQYF. The CDR3 coding sequence is TGTGCCAGCAGCCAAGATTTAATAGCGGGAGGGCGTAAGGAGACCCAGTACTTC. The chain is built from TRBV4-2 and TRBJ2-5, with TRBD2 matching over 11 bases. The CDR3 runs to 18 residues. After removal of 0 bases from V and 5 bases from J, the junction contained 11 bases not matched to a gene. Germline assignment: CDR1 LGHNA and CDR2 YNFKEQ.

Many counts were recorded for this clone. The rearrangement links TRBV7-9 to TRBJ1-5, with 7 positions matching TRBD1. Germline CDR1 SEHNR, CDR2 FQNEAQ (reference sequence). The trim removed 5 bases at V and 7 bases at J, leaving 5 bases unmatched. The CDR3 is 13 residues long. CDR3 sequence: CASSRQGGQPQHF. Written as DNA, the CDR3 is TGTGCCAGCAGCCGACAGGGCGGGCAGCCCCAGCATTTT. The full variable domain, with the rest looked up from reference TRBV7-9 and TRBJ1-5, is DTGVSQNPRHKITKRGQNVTFRCDPISEHNRLYWYRQTLGQGPEFLTYFQNEAQLEKSRLLSDRFSAERPKGSFSTLEIQRTEQGDSAMYLCASSRQGGQPQHFGDGTRLSIL.

This clone was found a few times. The chain has TRBV5-1 and TRBJ1-5; D call uncertain. In germline, CDR1 is SGHRS, CDR2 YFSETQ. Deletions cut 1 base from V and 6 bases from J, with 8 bases between. The CDR3 length is 13 residues. The CDR3 DNA follows: TGCGCCAGCAGCTTGTTCACCGGTCAGCCCCAGCATTTT. It yields the protein CASSLFTGQPQHF. Based on the CDR3 plus reference TRBV5-1 and TRBJ1-5, the full variable domain is KAGVTQTPRYLIKTRGQQVTLSCSPISGHRSVSWYQQTPGQGLQFLFEYFSETQRNKGNFPGRFSGRQFSNSRSEMNVSTLELGDSALYLCASSLFTGQPQHFGDGTRLSIL.

The chain uses TRBV18 and TRBJ2-1, with a tentative D call TRBD1 (6 bases). The germline V and J ends were trimmed by 6 bases and 5 bases, with 17 bases remaining between them. The CDR3 covers 15 residues. Germline V gene sequence: CDR1 KGHSH, CDR2 LQKENI. CDR3 residues: CASSLRRGRDNEQFF. CDR3 bases: TGTGCCAGCTCCCTCCGCAGGGGCCGGGACAATGAGCAGTTCTTC.